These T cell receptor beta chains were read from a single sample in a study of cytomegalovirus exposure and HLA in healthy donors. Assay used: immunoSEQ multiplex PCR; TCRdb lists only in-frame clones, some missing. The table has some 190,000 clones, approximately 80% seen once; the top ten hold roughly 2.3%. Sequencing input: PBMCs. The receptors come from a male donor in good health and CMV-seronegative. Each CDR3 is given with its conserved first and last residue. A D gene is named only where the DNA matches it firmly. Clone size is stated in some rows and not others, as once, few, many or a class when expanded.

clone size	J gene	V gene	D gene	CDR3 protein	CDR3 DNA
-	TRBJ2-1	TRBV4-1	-	CASSQFPSRGFDEQFF	TGCGCCAGCAGCCAATTTCCCAGTCGGGGATTCGATGAGCAGTTCTTC
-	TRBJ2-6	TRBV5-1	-	CASSGTFGANVLTF	TGCGCCAGCAGCGGGACTTTTGGGGCCAACGTCCTGACTTTC
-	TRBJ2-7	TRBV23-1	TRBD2	CASSQSRRAGGGDEQYF	TGTGCCAGCAGTCAATCGAGGAGAGCGGGGGGAGGGGACGAGCAGTACTTC
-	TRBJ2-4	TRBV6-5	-	CASSYRGILAKNIQYF	TGTGCCAGCAGTTACCGCGGAATACTAGCCAAAAACATTCAGTACTTC
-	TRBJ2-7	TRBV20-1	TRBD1	CSAETGDEQYF	TGCAGTGCCGAGACAGGGGACGAGCAGTACTTC
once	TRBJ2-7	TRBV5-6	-	CASSLRPAYEQYF	TGTGCCAGCAGCTTGCGCCCAGCCTACGAGCAGTACTTC
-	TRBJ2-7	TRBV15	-	CATSRDPQGSYEQYF	TGTGCCACCAGCAGAGATCCACAGGGTTCCTACGAGCAGTACTTC
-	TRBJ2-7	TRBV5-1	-	CASSLRGSGYEQYF	TGCGCCAGCAGCCTAAGGGGGTCAGGGTACGAGCAGTACTTC
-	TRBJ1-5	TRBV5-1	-	CASSLGGYSNQPQHF	TGCGCCAGCAGCTTGGGAGGGTATAGCAATCAGCCCCAGCATTTT
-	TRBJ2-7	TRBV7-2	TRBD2	CASSVTGTSLYEQYF	TGTGCCAGCAGCGTAACCGGGACTAGCCTTTACGAGCAGTACTTC
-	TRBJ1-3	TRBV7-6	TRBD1	CASGQGAGNTIYF	TGTGCCAGCGGCCAGGGGGCGGGAAACACCATATATTTT
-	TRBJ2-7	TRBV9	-	CASSVGDSGRGEQYF	TGTGCCAGCAGCGTAGGGGACAGCGGGAGAGGCGAGCAGTACTTC
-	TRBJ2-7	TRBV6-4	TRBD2	CASRDLAGGFYEQYF	TGTGCCAGCAGGGACTTAGCGGGAGGGTTTTACGAGCAGTACTTC
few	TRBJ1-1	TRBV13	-	CASSFGRGGITEAFF	TGTGCCAGCAGCTTCGGGCGGGGAGGGATTACTGAAGCTTTCTTT
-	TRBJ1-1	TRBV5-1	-	CASRDQDRVNTEAFF	TGCGCCAGCAGGGATCAGGACAGAGTGAACACTGAAGCTTTCTTT
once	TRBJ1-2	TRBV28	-	CASSGEYGYTF	TGTGCCAGCTCAGGTGAATATGGCTACACCTTC
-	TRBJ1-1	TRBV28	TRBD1	CASTPTGDATEAFF	TGTGCCAGCACCCCGACAGGGGACGCCACTGAAGCTTTCTTT
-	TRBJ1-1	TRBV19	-	CASSIFQGGTTEAFF	TGTGCCAGTAGTATTTTCCAGGGTGGAACGACTGAAGCTTTCTTT
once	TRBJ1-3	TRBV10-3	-	CAISPGPNGNTIYF	TGTGCCATCAGCCCAGGGCCAAATGGAAACACCATATATTTT
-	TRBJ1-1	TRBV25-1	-	CASSESHGRAEAFF	TGTGCCAGCAGTGAATCCCACGGTCGGGCTGAAGCTTTCTTT
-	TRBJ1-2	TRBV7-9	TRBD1	CSSSFGQGNYGYTF	TGTTCCAGCAGCTTCGGACAGGGTAACTATGGCTACACCTTC
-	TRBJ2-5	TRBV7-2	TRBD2	CASSFSSGSGEQYF	TGTGCCAGCAGCTTTAGCAGCGGGAGCGGGGAGCAGTACTTC
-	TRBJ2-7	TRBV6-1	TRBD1	CASSEVGDRVLYEQYF	TGTGCCAGCAGTGAAGTCGGGGACAGGGTTTTATACGAGCAGTACTTC
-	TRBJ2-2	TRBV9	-	CASSVGGGFTGELFF	TGTGCCAGCAGCGTAGGTGGAGGTTTTACCGGGGAGCTGTTTTTT
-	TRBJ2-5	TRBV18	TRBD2	CASSPRGGSQETQYF	TGTGCCAGCTCACCACGCGGGGGGAGCCAAGAGACCCAGTACTTC
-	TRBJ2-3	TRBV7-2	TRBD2	CASSKPRAGISTDTQYF	TGTGCCAGCAGCAAACCTCGAGCGGGGATAAGCACAGATACGCAGTATTTT
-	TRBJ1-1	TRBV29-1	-	CSVEIAAASTQAFF	TGCAGCGTTGAGATCGCGGCAGCGAGTACTCAAGCTTTCTTT
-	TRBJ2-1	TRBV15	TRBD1	CATSRERGQEPRNEQFF	TGTGCCACCAGCAGAGAAAGGGGACAGGAGCCTCGGAATGAGCAGTTCTTC
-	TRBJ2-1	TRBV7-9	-	CASSLDSPSGEQFF	TGTGCCAGCAGCTTAGATTCGCCCTCGGGTGAGCAGTTCTTC
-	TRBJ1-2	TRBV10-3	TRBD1	CAISVRDRSYGYTF	TGTGCCATCAGTGTCCGGGACAGGAGTTATGGCTACACCTTC
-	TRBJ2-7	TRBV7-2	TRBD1	CASSEDRQGGQYF	TGTGCCAGCAGCGAAGATAGACAGGGCGGGCAGTACTTC
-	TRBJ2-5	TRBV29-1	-	CSVATGGEETQYF	TGCAGCGTCGCAACGGGGGGCGAAGAGACCCAGTACTTC
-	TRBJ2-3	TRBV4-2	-	CASSKRESSTDTQYF	TGTGCCAGCAGCAAACGGGAGTCTAGCACAGATACGCAGTATTTT
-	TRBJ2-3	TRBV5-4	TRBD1	CASSLAGTGGPDTQYF	TGTGCCAGCAGCTTAGCCGGGACAGGGGGACCAGATACGCAGTATTTT
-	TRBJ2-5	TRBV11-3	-	CASSPTRGRTGEETQYF	TGTGCCAGCAGCCCTACGAGAGGTCGGACTGGGGAAGAGACCCAGTACTTC
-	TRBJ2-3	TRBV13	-	CASSRVGTDTQYF	TGTGCCAGCAGCCGGGTCGGGACAGATACGCAGTATTTT
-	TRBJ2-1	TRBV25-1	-	CASMGDGGSYNEQFF	TGTGCCAGCATGGGTGACGGGGGCTCCTACAATGAGCAGTTCTTC